Each of the 4 T cell receptor beta chains below was sequenced from the same sample in a study of T cells in Graves' hyperthyroidism and ophthalmopathy. Researchers amplified the TCR beta CDR3 regions from RNA transcripts. HTBI primers drove first-round RT-PCR of the TCR CDR3. TCRdb called the multiplex PCR reads again in MiXCR, with one record for every CDR3 protein. The sample consists of 400,000 to 600,000 distinct CDR3 sequences, 20% of them appearing once. The sequenced material came from blood. Receptors were obtained from a man between 18 and 35 years old with Graves' hyperthyroidism.

This clonotype was recorded a few times. The rearrangement joins TRBV24-1 to TRBJ1-1; tentatively, D is TRBD1 (5 bases). The germline V gene has CDR1 KGHDR and CDR2 SFDVKD. The CDR3 spans 13 residues. Trimming left V 2 bases short and J 11 bases short, with 14 bases between. In DNA form, the CDR3 reads TGTGCCACCAGTGATTATGCAGGGAATGGGGCTTTCTTT. Its translation: CATSDYAGNGAFF.

This clonotype was counted at least ten times. V usage is TRBV6-1 and J usage is TRBJ2-7; 13 nucleotides line up with TRBD2. Germline trimming cut 7 bases from V and 8 bases from J; bases unmatched to any gene: 14. This CDR3 contains 16 residues. Germline V gives CDR1 MNHNS, CDR2 SASEGT. As DNA, the CDR3 is TGTGCCAGCAAAGGACTAGCGGGGGCCAACTTTTTCAAGCAGTACTTC. Its translation: CASKGLAGANFFKQYF.

In this sample, this clonotype turned up many times. The chain is built from TRBV19 and TRBJ2-7; D might be TRBD2 (5 bases). V dropped 5 bases and J dropped 2 bases, with 16 bases sitting between them. The CDR3 consists of 15 residues. Germline V gene lookup returns CDR1 LNHDA and CDR2 SQIVND (reference sequence). The DNA of the CDR3 is TGTGCCAGTAGTCAAATACCGGGGTCCACCTACGAGCAGTACTTC. Translating it yields CASSQIPGSTYEQYF.

This chain joins TRBV9 and TRBJ1-5; TRBD1 might be the D (6 bases). Germline V lookup: CDR1 SGDLS, CDR2 YYNGEE. V lost 0 bases to trimming and J lost 4 bases, with 11 bases between them. The CDR3 is made up of 15 amino acids. The CDR3 DNA reads TGTGCCAGCAGCGTAGGGGGGGGCAGGAATCAGCCCCAGCATTTT. This gives the protein CASSVGGGRNQPQHF.